Each of the 6 T cell receptor beta chains below was sequenced from the same sample in a study of CD8+CD57+ T cells in acquired aplastic anemia. CD8+CD57+ cell expansion had been shown by flow cytometry in patients chosen for sequencing. CDR3 and TCR beta VDJ profiling relied on genomic DNA as the template. One entry per CDR3 protein results from TCRdb running MiXCR on the reads. In the table there are roughly 160,000 distinct CDR3 sequences, around half of which are singletons. Sequencing was performed on sorted CD4+, CD8+, or CD8+CD57+ T cells (not recorded which) from PBMCs. The receptor set was obtained from a human donor with aplastic anemia.

This clonotype showed up many times. The chain has TRBV11-1 and TRBJ2-2; TRBD2 agrees at 12 bases. Unmatched junction bases numbered 3, after V lost 4 bases and J lost 3 bases. The CDR3 extends over 16 amino acids. Germline V CDR1 and CDR2: SGHAT, FQDESV (reference sequence). The CDR3 DNA follows: TGTGCCAGCAGCTATCTAGCGGGAGGGCACACCGGGGAGCTGTTTTTT. Translated: CASSYLAGGHTGELFF. Full variable domain (outside the CDR3, taken from reference TRBV11-1 and TRBJ2-2): EAEVAQSPRYKITEKSQAVAFWCDPISGHATLYWYRQILGQGPELLVQFQDESVVDDSQLPKDRFSAERLKGVDSTLKIQPAELGDSAMYLCASSYLAGGHTGELFFGEGSRLTVL.

The chain employs TRBV19 and TRBJ2-7; tentatively, D is TRBD1 (5 bases). Germline V lookup: CDR1 LNHDA, CDR2 SQIVND (reference sequence). This CDR3 has 17 amino acids. Deletions cut 4 bases from V and 2 bases from J, with 21 bases between. The CDR3 nucleotides read TGTGCCAGTAGTAGCGGACACGTGGCAGGGATTGCCTACGAGCAGTACTTC. This sequence encodes CASSSGHVAGIAYEQYF.

This clonotype was picked up many times. The chain joins TRBV7-9 to TRBJ2-5, with no clear D. The germline CDR1 and CDR2 sequences are SEHNR and FQNEAQ (reference sequence). This CDR3 contains 14 residues. V was clipped by 0 bases and J by 9 bases, with 14 bases between them. The CDR3 loop reads CASSLAPGRKSQYF. CDR3 coding DNA: TGTGCCAGCAGCTTAGCTCCCGGCCGGAAATCCCAGTACTTC. Full variable domain (rest looked up from reference TRBV7-9 and TRBJ2-5): DTGVSQNPRHKITKRGQNVTFRCDPISEHNRLYWYRQTLGQGPEFLTYFQNEAQLEKSRLLSDRFSAERPKGSFSTLEIQRTEQGDSAMYLCASSLAPGRKSQYFGPGTRLLVL.

This clonotype was seen at least ten times. This sequence joins TRBV6-5 and TRBJ1-1, with D hard to call. Deletions cut 5 bases from V and 0 bases from J, with 16 bases between. The CDR3 is 16 residues long. From germline, CDR1 is MNHEY and CDR2 SVGAGI. The chain's CDR3 is CASSPLGGGLNTEAFF. As DNA, the CDR3 is TGTGCCAGCAGTCCCCTCGGAGGAGGATTGAACACTGAAGCTTTCTTT.

This chain links TRBV12-3 or TRBV12-4 with TRBJ2-3, with 7 bases that match TRBD2. CDR3 length: 13 amino acids. The junction had 7 bases not matched to a gene; V was cut back by 4 bases and J by 9 bases. CDR3 coding DNA: TGTGCCAGCAGTTCGGATGGGGGGGGGACGCAGTATTTT. This gives the protein CASSSDGGGTQYF.

The rearrangement links TRBV29-1 to TRBJ1-1; TRBD1 matches 7 bases. CDR1 is SQVTM, CDR2 ANQGSEA, per germline. The V and J ends lost 6 bases and 7 bases, in that order; junction bases with no gene match: 5. The CDR3 is 11 residues long. In nucleotides, the CDR3 is TGCAGCGTGTTGACAGGGATTGAAGCTTTCTTT. This sequence encodes CSVLTGIEAFF.